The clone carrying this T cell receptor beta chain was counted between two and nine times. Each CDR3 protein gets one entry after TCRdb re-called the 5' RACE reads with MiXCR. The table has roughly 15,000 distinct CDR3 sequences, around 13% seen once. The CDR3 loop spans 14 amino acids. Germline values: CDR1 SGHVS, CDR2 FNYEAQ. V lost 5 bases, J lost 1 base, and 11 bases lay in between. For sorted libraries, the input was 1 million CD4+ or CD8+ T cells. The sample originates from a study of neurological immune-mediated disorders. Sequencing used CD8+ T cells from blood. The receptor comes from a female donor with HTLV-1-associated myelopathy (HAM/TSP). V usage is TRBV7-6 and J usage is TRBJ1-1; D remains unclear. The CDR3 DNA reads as TGTGCCAGCAGCCCTGGGCGGGGGAACACTGAAGCTTTCTTT. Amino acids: CASSPGRGNTEAFF.